A single sample is the source of the 9 T cell receptor beta chains below, sequenced in a study of T cell responses to AZD1222 COVID-19 vaccine. The protocol was immunoSEQ multiplex PCR, while the TCRdb copy is restricted to in-frame clones and leaves out a portion. The repertoire holds 180,000 or so clones, with around 94% as singletons. The sample here was peripheral blood, taken on day 0 of AZD1222 vaccination. Receptor source: an adult in good health.

J is TRBJ1-3 and V is TRBV28; D remains ambiguous. With 8 bases removed from V and 8 bases from J, the gap between germline ends came to 13 bases. CDR3 length: 12 amino acids. The germline V gene has CDR1 MDHEN and CDR2 SYDVKM. The CDR3, as DNA: TGTGCCAGCCTGGCGGCGGCGGACACCATATATTTT. It encodes CASLAAADTIYF.

The rearrangement joins TRBV19 to TRBJ2-1, with D unclear. Germline assignment: CDR1 LNHDA and CDR2 SQIVND (reference sequence). There are 15 residues in the CDR3. Trimming stripped 3 bases from V and 2 bases from J, with 11 bases between. CDR3 DNA: TGTGCCAGTAGTATCTTCCCGGATACCTACAATGAGCAGTTCTTC. This codes for CASSIFPDTYNEQFF.

This clone was found once. The rearrangement joins TRBV11-2 to TRBJ1-1, with a tentative D call TRBD1 (5 bases). Germline V gene sequence: CDR1 SGHAT, CDR2 FQNNGV. The CDR3 sequence is 12 residues long. The V gene lost 6 bases and the J gene lost 4 bases, with 9 bases spanning the gap. The CDR3: CASSRGGTEAFF. The CDR3 nucleotides are TGTGCCAGCAGTCGGGGGGGCACTGAAGCTTTCTTT.

The chain carries TRBV18 and TRBJ2-3; no clear D gene. Germline V lookup: CDR1 KGHSH, CDR2 LQKENI. Trimming left V 3 bases short and J 0 bases short, with 7 bases between. This CDR3 is built from 14 residues. The CDR3 bases are TGTGCCAGCTCACCTCTTCGTAGCACAGATACGCAGTATTTT. This codes for CASSPLRSTDTQYF.

The V call is TRBV4-2, the J call TRBJ2-3; possibly TRBD1 for D (5 bases). Germline CDR1 is LGHNA and CDR2 is YNFKEQ. This CDR3 has 17 residues. Trimming removed 0 bases from V and 3 bases from J, with 16 bases in between. The CDR3 DNA is TGTGCCAGCAGCCAAGATGTACAGGTTCGAGGTACAGATACGCAGTATTTT. This gives the protein CASSQDVQVRGTDTQYF.

The sample holds one count of this clone. The V call is TRBV5-1, the J call TRBJ1-1, with TRBD1 as a possible D gene (6 bases). V was cut by 1 base and J by 3 bases, with 13 bases left in between. Germline lookup yields CDR1 SGHRS and CDR2 YFSETQ. This CDR3 contains 15 residues. The CDR3: CASSLRGRDDTEAFF. The CDR3 coding sequence is TGCGCCAGCAGCTTGAGGGGGAGGGATGACACTGAAGCTTTCTTT.

The CDR3 DNA sequence: TGTGCCAGCAGCGTAGCCATTCGTACAGGTACAGATACGCAGTATTTT. Protein product: CASSVAIRTGTDTQYF. V usage is TRBV9 and J usage is TRBJ2-3; weak D call: TRBD1 (5 bases). The V gene lost 0 bases and the J gene lost 3 bases, with 14 bases spanning the gap. Per the germline V gene, CDR1 is SGDLS and CDR2 is YYNGEE. This CDR3 comprises 16 residues.

In its sample, this clone was seen once. The sample has other DNA sequences that encode this CDR3 too. The chain couples TRBV5-1 to TRBJ1-2; D is undetermined. V lost 0 bases, J lost 5 bases, and 8 bases lay in between. The V gene's germline CDR1 is SGHRS and CDR2 YFSETQ. The CDR3 has 13 amino acids. DNA of the CDR3: TGCGCCAGCAGCTTGGGGTCAGCGTATGGCTACACCTTC. Its translation is CASSLGSAYGYTF.

The chain is built from TRBV29-1 and TRBJ1-1; the D is unclear. This CDR3 comprises 9 residues. V lost 6 bases, J lost 3 bases, and 2 bases lay in between. Germline lookup yields CDR1 SQVTM and CDR2 ANQGSEA. The CDR3 coding sequence is TGCAGCGTGGACACTGAAGCTTTCTTT. It codes for CSVDTEAFF.